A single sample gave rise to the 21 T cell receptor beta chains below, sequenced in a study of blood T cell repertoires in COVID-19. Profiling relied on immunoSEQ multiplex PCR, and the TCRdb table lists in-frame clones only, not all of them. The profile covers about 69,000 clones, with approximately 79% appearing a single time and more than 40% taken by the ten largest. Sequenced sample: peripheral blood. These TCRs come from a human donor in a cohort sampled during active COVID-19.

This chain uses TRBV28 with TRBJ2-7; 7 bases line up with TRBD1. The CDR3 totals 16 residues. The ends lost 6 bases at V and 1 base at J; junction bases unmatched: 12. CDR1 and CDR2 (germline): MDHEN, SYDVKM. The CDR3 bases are TGTGCCAGCAGAAACCCCGGGGACAGATCGTCCTACGAGCAGTACTTC. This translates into CASRNPGDRSSYEQYF.

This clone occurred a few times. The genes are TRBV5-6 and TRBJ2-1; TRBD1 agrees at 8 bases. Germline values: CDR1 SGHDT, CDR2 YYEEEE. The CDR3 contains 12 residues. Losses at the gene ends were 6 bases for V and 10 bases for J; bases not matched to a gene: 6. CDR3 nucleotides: TGTGCCAGCACCGCAGGGGGCAACGAGCAGTTCTTC. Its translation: CASTAGGNEQFF.

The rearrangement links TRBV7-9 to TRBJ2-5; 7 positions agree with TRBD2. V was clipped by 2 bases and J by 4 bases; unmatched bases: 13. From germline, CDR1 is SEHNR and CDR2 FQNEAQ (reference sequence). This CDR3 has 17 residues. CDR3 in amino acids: CASSLILASGGGETQYF. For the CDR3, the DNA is TGTGCCAGCAGCTTAATATTGGCGTCGGGAGGCGGAGAGACCCAGTACTTC.

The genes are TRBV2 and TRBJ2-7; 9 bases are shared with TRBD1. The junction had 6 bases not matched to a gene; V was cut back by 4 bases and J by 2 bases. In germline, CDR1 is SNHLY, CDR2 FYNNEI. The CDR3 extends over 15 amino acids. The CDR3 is CASSGGQGGTYEQYF. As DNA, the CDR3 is TGTGCCAGCAGTGGGGGACAGGGTGGAACCTACGAGCAGTACTTC.

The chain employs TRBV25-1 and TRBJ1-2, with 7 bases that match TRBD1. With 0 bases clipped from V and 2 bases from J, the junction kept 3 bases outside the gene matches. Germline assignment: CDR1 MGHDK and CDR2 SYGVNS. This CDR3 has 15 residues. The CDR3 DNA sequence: TGTGCCAGCAGTGAATATGAGACAGGGAACTATGGCTACACCTTC. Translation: CASSEYETGNYGYTF.

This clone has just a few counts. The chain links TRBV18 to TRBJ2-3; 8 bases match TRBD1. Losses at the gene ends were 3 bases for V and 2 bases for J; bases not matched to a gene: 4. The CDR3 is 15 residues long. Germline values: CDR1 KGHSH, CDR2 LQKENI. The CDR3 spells CASSPRTGSTDTQYF. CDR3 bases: TGTGCCAGCTCACCGAGGACAGGGTCCACAGATACGCAGTATTTT.

The CDR3 DNA is TGTGCCAGCAACTCGGACAGGGGCCCCTACGAGCAGTACTTC. It is translated as CASNSDRGPYEQYF. The chain uses TRBV6-5 and TRBJ2-7, with 9 bases aligning to TRBD1. Unmatched junction bases numbered 6, after V lost 7 bases and J lost 2 bases. Germline CDR1 MNHEY, CDR2 SVGAGI. The length of the CDR3 is 14 residues.

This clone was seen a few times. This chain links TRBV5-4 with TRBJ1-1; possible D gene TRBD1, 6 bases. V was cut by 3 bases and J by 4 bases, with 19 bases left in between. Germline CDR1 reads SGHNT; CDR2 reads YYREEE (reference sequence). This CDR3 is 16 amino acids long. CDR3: CASSWGNRVGSTEAFF. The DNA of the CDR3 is TGTGCCAGCAGCTGGGGGAACAGGGTGGGAAGCACTGAAGCTTTCTTT.

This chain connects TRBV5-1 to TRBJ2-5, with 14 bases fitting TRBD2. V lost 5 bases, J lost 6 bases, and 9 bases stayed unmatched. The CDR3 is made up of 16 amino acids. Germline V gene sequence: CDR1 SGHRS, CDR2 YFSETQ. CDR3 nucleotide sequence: TGCGCCAGCAGTATCGGGACTAGCGGGAGAGTAAAGACCCAGTACTTC. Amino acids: CASSIGTSGRVKTQYF.

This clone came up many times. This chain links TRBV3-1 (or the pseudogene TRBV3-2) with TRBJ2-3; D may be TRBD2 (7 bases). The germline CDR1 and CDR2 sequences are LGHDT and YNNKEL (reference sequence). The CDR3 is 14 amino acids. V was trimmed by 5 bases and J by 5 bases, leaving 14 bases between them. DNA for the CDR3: TGTGCCAGCAGCAGGGGGGGGGCTGTAGATACGCAGTATTTT. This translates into CASSRGGAVDTQYF.

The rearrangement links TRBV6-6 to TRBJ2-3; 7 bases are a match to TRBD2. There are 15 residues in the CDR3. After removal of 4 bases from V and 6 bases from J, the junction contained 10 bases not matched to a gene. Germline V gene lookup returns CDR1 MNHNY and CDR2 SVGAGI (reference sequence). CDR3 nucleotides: TGTGCCAGCAGTTTCCAGCGGGGAGAGGGCGATACGCAGTATTTT. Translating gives CASSFQRGEGDTQYF.

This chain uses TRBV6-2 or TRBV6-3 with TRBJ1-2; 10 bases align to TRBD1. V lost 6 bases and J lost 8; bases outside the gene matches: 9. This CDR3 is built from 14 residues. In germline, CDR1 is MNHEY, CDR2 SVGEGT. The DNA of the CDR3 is TGTGCCAGCAGCCGCACCGGGACAGGGGTCGGCTACACCTTC. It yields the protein CASSRTGTGVGYTF.

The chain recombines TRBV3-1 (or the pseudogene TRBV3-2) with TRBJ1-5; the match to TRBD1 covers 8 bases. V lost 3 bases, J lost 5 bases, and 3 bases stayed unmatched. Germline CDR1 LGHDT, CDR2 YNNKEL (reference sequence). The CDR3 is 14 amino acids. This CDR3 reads CASSHGQGDQPQHF. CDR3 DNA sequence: TGTGCCAGCAGCCATGGACAGGGAGATCAGCCCCAGCATTTT.

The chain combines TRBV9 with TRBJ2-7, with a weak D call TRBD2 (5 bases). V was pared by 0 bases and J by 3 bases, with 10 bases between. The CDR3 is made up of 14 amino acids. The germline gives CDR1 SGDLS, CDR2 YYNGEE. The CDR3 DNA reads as TGTGCCAGCAGCGTAGCGGCGGGCGGCTACGAGCAGTACTTC. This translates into CASSVAAGGYEQYF. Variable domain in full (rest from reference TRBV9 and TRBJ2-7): DSGVTQTPKHLITATGQRVTLRCSPRSGDLSVYWYQQSLDQGLQFLIQYYNGEERAKGNILERFSAQQFPDLHSELNLSSLELGDSALYFCASSVAAGGYEQYFGPGTRLTVT.

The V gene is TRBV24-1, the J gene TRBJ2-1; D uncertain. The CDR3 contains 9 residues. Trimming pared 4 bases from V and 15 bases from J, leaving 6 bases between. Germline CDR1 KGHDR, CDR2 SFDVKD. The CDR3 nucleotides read TGTGCCACCAGTGAGGTCGGGTTCTTC. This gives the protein CATSEVGFF.

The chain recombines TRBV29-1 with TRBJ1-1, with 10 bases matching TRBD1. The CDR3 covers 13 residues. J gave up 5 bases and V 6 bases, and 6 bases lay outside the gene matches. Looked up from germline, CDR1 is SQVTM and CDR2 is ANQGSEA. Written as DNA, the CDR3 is TGCAGCGTCGACAGGGGGCGAAGAACTGAAGCTTTCTTT. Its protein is CSVDRGRRTEAFF.

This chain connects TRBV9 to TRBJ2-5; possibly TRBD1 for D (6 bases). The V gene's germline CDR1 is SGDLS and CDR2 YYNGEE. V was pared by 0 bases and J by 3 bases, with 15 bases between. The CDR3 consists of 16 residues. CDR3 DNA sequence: TGTGCCAGCAGCGTAGGGGACAACCCCTGGGAAGAGACCCAGTACTTC. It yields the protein CASSVGDNPWEETQYF. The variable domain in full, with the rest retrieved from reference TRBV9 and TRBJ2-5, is DSGVTQTPKHLITATGQRVTLRCSPRSGDLSVYWYQQSLDQGLQFLIQYYNGEERAKGNILERFSAQQFPDLHSELNLSSLELGDSALYFCASSVGDNPWEETQYFGPGTRLLVL.

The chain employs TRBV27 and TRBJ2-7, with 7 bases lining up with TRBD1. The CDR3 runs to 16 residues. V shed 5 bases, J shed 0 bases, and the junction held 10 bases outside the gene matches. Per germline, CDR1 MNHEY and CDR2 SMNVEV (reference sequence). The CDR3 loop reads CASSPTNRGLSYEQYF. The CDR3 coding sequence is TGTGCCAGCAGTCCAACAAACAGGGGCCTCTCCTACGAGCAGTACTTC.

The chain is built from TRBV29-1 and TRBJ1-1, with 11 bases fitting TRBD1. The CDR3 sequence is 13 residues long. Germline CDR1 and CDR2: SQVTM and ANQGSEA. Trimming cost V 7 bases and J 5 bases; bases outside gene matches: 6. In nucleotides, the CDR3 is TGCAGCGCCCCAGGGACAGGGGGGACTGAAGCTTTCTTT. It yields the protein CSAPGTGGTEAFF.

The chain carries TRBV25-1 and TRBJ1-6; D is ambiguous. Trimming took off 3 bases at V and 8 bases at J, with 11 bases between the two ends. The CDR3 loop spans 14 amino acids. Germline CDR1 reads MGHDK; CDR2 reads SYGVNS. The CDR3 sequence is CASSDDLMHSPLHF. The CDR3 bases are TGTGCCAGCAGTGACGACTTAATGCATTCACCCCTCCACTTT.

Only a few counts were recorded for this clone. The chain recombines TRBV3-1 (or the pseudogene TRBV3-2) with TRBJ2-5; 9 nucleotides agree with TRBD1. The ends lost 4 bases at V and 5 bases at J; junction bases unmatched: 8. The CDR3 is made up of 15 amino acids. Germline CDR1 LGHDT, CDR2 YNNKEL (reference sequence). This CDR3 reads CASSRSLQGAETQYF. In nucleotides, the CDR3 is TGTGCCAGCAGCCGATCATTACAGGGGGCTGAGACCCAGTACTTC.